The sequence of this T cell receptor beta chain was determined in a study of cytomegalovirus exposure and HLA in healthy donors. Study background: An early release of data contained about 85 million unique TCRs, which came from HLA-typed donors. Study-wide results and limits: Across donors, most TCRs were seen rarely, yet some public ones were widespread.

The PCR made use of 60 Vbeta and 13 Jbeta primers. TCRdb keeps only in-frame clones here, not all; method: immunoSEQ multiplex PCR. This table has around 150,000 clones, approximately 70% appearing once. Every donor was a healthy person donating bone marrow. This clone was observed a few times. Its antigen is not known. Germline V gene data show CDR1 as SGDLS and CDR2 as YYNGEE. There are 15 residues in the CDR3. The V end lost 3 bases, the J end lost 4 bases, and 14 bases lay between the germline ends. Sequencing used PBMCs. The chain has TRBV9 and TRBJ2-1, with D perhaps matching TRBD1 (7 bases). The TCR sequence derives from a human donor in good health. The CDR3, as DNA: TGTGCCAGCAGCGGAGGGGGCGCGGGGTACAATGAGCAGTTCTTC. Encoded protein: CASSGGGAGYNEQFF.